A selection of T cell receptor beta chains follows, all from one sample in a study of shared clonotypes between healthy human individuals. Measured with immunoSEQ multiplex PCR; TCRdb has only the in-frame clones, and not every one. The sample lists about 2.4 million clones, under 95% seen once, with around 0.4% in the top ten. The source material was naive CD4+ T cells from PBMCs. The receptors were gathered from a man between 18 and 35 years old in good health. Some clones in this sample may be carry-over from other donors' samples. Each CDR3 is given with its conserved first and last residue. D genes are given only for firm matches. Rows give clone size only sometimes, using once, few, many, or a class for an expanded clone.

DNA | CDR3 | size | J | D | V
TGTGCCAGCTCACCACCTAGGGGGGCCTTACCCTACGAGCAGTACTTC | CASSPPRGALPYEQYF | - | TRBJ2-7 | - | TRBV18
TGTGCCAGCAGCTTAGTTCTGAAACCGTATAGCAATCAGCCCCAGCATTTT | CASSLVLKPYSNQPQHF | - | TRBJ1-5 | - | TRBV7-2
TGTGCCAGTCAGACCCGTGGTGGCACTGAAGCTTTCTTT | CASQTRGGTEAFF | - | TRBJ1-1 | - | TRBV7-3
TGCGCCAGCAGCTTGGTCGGGGCAGGCGACGAGCAGTACTTC | CASSLVGAGDEQYF | - | TRBJ2-7 | - | TRBV5-1
TGTGCCAGCAGTGTTGACCCCACCTCTGGGGCCAACGTCCTGACTTTC | CASSVDPTSGANVLTF | - | TRBJ2-6 | - | TRBV25-1
TGTGCCAGCAGCCCCCCGAGGGGACAAGAGACCCAGTACTTC | CASSPPRGQETQYF | - | TRBJ2-5 | - | TRBV9
TGTGCCTGGATGGAGGGTATGGCTTACGAGCAGTACTTC | CAWMEGMAYEQYF | once | TRBJ2-7 | - | TRBV30
TGTGCCAGTAGTGCTATACACAAGCAATTTTACGAGCAGTACTTC | CASSAIHKQFYEQYF | once | TRBJ2-7 | - | TRBV19
TGTGCCAGCAGCCCCCGGGGCCCCGGTAGGGCTGAAGCTTTCTTT | CASSPRGPGRAEAFF | - | TRBJ1-1 | - | TRBV5-4
TGTGCCAGCAGTTACTCCAGAGGCCAAGAGACCCAGTACTTC | CASSYSRGQETQYF | - | TRBJ2-5 | - | TRBV6-5
TGTGCCAGTAGCAGGGGACAGGCAATCACAGATACGCAGTATTTT | CASSRGQAITDTQYF | - | TRBJ2-3 | TRBD1 | TRBV19
TGTGCCAGCAGCGCCGATCCGGGACCCGCAGGGGGGAACGAGCAGTACTTC | CASSADPGPAGGNEQYF | - | TRBJ2-7 | - | TRBV9
TGCGCCAGCAGCCTCCGCTTCCCCTTGAACACTGAAGCTTTCTTT | CASSLRFPLNTEAFF | few | TRBJ1-1 | - | TRBV4-1
TGTGCCAGCAGTGAGCCGGGACAGGGGCCCTCCACCTTC | CASSEPGQGPSTF | - | TRBJ1-2 | TRBD1 | TRBV28
TGTGCCAGCAGCTTAGGACTAGCGGAGGCCCCATACTTC | CASSLGLAEAPYF | - | TRBJ2-5 | TRBD2 | TRBV7-9
TGTGCCAGCAGGAGTAGCGGATTCACAGATACGCAGTATTTT | CASRSSGFTDTQYF | - | TRBJ2-3 | - | TRBV2
TGTGCCAGCAGCATCAGGGGGGATCCCACCGGGGAGCTGTTTTTT | CASSIRGDPTGELFF | - | TRBJ2-2 | - | TRBV9
TGTGCCAGCAGCTTAGTCCCAGGAGGAAACACCATATATTTT | CASSLVPGGNTIYF | - | TRBJ1-3 | - | TRBV7-8
TGCGCCAGCAGCCCGGGGGAGTCCGGCACAGATACGCAGTATTTT | CASSPGESGTDTQYF | once | TRBJ2-3 | - | TRBV5-1
TGTGCCATCAGTGGGGGGCCCGGGGAGCTGTTTTTT | CAISGGPGELFF | - | TRBJ2-2 | - | TRBV10-3
TGCAGCGCCCGGGGGCGGCTAGCGGGGACCACAGATACGCAGTATTTT | CSARGRLAGTTDTQYF | - | TRBJ2-3 | TRBD2 | TRBV29-1
TGCGCCAGCAGCCAAGACACCCCGGGACTCCTATACAATGAGCAGTTCTTC | CASSQDTPGLLYNEQFF | - | TRBJ2-1 | - | TRBV4-1
TGTGCCAGCGGATTAGCGGGAGGGCCCTCCGGGGAGCTGTTTTTT | CASGLAGGPSGELFF | - | TRBJ2-2 | TRBD2 | TRBV28
TGTGCCAGCAGTTTCGGACAGGGGCGGGAGCAGTACTTC | CASSFGQGREQYF | - | TRBJ2-7 | TRBD1 | TRBV2